Below, 26 T cell receptor beta chains from the same sample are listed, as sequenced in a study of CD8 T cells in Susac syndrome. Roughly 0.45 to 1 ug RNA was reverse transcribed with random hexamers. TCRdb fed the immunoSEQ multiplex PCR reads into MiXCR, producing one record per CDR3 protein. Altogether fewer than 300,000 distinct CDR3 sequences are present, about 85% being singletons, with the ten largest covering about 0.11%. Material for sequencing was CD8+ T cells from PBMCs. These receptors all stem from a human donor with multiple sclerosis.

The chain is built from TRBV6-2 or TRBV6-3 and TRBJ2-3; TRBD2 agrees at 11 bases. Per the germline V gene, CDR1 is MNHEY and CDR2 is SVGEGT. There are 14 residues in the CDR3. V shed 6 bases, J shed 4 bases, and the junction held 3 bases outside the gene matches. This CDR3 is CASSRGLAADTQYF. Written as DNA, the CDR3 is TGTGCCAGCAGCAGGGGACTAGCGGCAGATACGCAGTATTTT.

The chain employs TRBV9 and TRBJ2-6; D perhaps matches TRBD1 (6 bases). V lost 4 bases and J 4 bases, leaving 12 bases between the germline ends. Per the germline V gene, CDR1 is SGDLS and CDR2 is YYNGEE. CDR3 size: 15 residues. In DNA form, the CDR3 reads TGTGCCAGCAGCATACAGGGAGCAGGGGCCAACGTCCTGACTTTC. Protein sequence: CASSIQGAGANVLTF.

Only a few counts were recorded for this clonotype. This rearrangement joins TRBV27 to TRBJ2-2; D remains unclear. CDR1 and CDR2 (germline): MNHEY, SMNVEV (reference sequence). Trimming pared 8 bases from V and 7 bases from J, leaving 5 bases between. This CDR3 contains 10 residues. The DNA of the CDR3 is TGTGCCAGCTGGAGCGGGGAGCTGTTTTTT. This encodes CASWSGELFF.

This clonotype has just one count. This rearrangement joins TRBV28 to TRBJ2-7, with D unresolved. The germline CDR1 and CDR2 sequences are MDHEN and SYDVKM. V lost 2 bases to trimming and J lost 1 base, with 12 bases between them. This CDR3 contains 15 residues. CDR3 sequence: CASSLSVATSYEQYF. The CDR3 coding sequence is TGTGCCAGCAGTTTAAGCGTAGCTACGTCCTACGAGCAGTACTTC.

The chain joins TRBV5-1 to TRBJ2-5; 11 bases map to TRBD1. Trimming took 0 bases from V and 5 from J; bases not matched to a gene: 9. This CDR3 comprises 17 residues. Germline loops: CDR1 SGHRS, CDR2 YFSETQ. CDR3 nucleotide sequence: TGCGCCAGCAGCTTGGGCCTCGGGACAGGGGGTTGGGAGACCCAGTACTTC. It codes for CASSLGLGTGGWETQYF.

This chain links TRBV27 with TRBJ1-5; D unresolved. Trimming stripped 9 bases from V and 6 bases from J, with 18 bases between. Germline V gives CDR1 MNHEY, CDR2 SMNVEV (reference sequence). The CDR3 is 14 residues long. The CDR3, as DNA: TGTGCCAGAAGTGGAGTTAGGGCGGGTCAGCCCCAGCATTTT. Encoded protein: CARSGVRAGQPQHF.

The DNA of the CDR3 is TGTGCCAGCAGCTTGGAACCGAACACCGGGGAGCTGTTTTTT. It yields the protein CASSLEPNTGELFF. This chain uses TRBV5-6 with TRBJ2-2; D gene unclear. Germline CDR1 SGHDT, CDR2 YYEEEE. The CDR3 has 14 residues. V gave up 0 bases and J gave up 0 bases, with 3 bases separating them.

This rearrangement joins TRBV5-6 to TRBJ2-7, with 8 bases matching TRBD1. Germline assignment: CDR1 SGHDT and CDR2 YYEEEE. Losses at the gene ends were 7 bases for V and 0 bases for J; bases not matched to a gene: 6. The CDR3 is 14 residues long. This CDR3 reads CASLDRGDSYEQYF. The CDR3 DNA sequence: TGTGCCAGCTTAGACAGGGGAGACTCCTACGAGCAGTACTTC.

The V and J genes are TRBV20-1 and TRBJ2-7; a weak D match, TRBD2 (6 bases). Trimming left V 2 bases short and J 0 bases short, with 8 bases between. The CDR3 is 13 residues long. Germline V CDR1 and CDR2: DFQATT, SNEGSKA (reference sequence). The CDR3 loop is CSARLRDSYEQYF. DNA for the CDR3: TGCAGTGCTAGACTGCGGGACTCCTACGAGCAGTACTTC.

The gene calls are TRBV15 and TRBJ1-5; D gene ambiguous. V lost 2 bases to trimming and J lost 7 bases, with 24 bases between them. CDR3 length equals 18 residues. CDR1 LNHNV and CDR2 YYDKDF come from the germline V gene (reference sequence). CDR3 bases: TGTGCCACCAGCAGACCTAACCGGGAGGGAGGGAGAAGACAGCCCCAGCATTTT. Protein sequence: CATSRPNREGGRRQPQHF. The variable domain in full, with the rest retrieved from reference TRBV15 and TRBJ1-5, is DAMVIQNPRYQVTQFGKPVTLSCSQTLNHNVMYWYQQKSSQAPKLLFHYYDKDFNNEADTPDNFQSRRPNTSFCFLDIRSPGLGDTAMYLCATSRPNREGGRRQPQHFGDGTRLSIL.

The chain is built from TRBV15 and TRBJ1-5; D is unclear. The CDR3 runs to 12 residues. V was trimmed by 9 bases and J by 10 bases, leaving 16 bases between them. Germline CDR1 is LNHNV and CDR2 is YYDKDF (reference sequence). In DNA, the CDR3 is TGTGCCACGACGGACGGATACTCTCCCCAGCATTTT. Translating gives CATTDGYSPQHF.

V gene TRBV28 combines with J gene TRBJ2-1, with D possibly matching TRBD2 (5 bases). The V gene's germline CDR1 is MDHEN and CDR2 SYDVKM. This CDR3 is built from 16 residues. Trimming removed 5 bases from V and 4 bases from J, with 18 bases in between. CDR3 loop: CASSKFISESYNEQFF. The CDR3 DNA reads TGTGCCAGCAGTAAGTTCATTAGCGAGAGTTACAATGAGCAGTTCTTC.

This CDR3 reads CASSGTGAYIQYF. The CDR3 DNA follows: TGTGCCAGCAGTGGCACCGGTGCATACATTCAGTACTTC. The chain employs TRBV27 and TRBJ2-4; D is unclear. The CDR3 consists of 13 residues. From germline, CDR1 is MNHEY and CDR2 SMNVEV (reference sequence). The V and J ends lost 5 bases and 8 bases respectively, with 13 bases between them.

V is TRBV24-1 and J is TRBJ2-5, with 7 nucleotides matching TRBD1. Germline V lookup: CDR1 KGHDR, CDR2 SFDVKD. This CDR3 has 13 residues. The J segment lost 13 bases and the V segment lost 4 bases, leaving 11 bases of the junction unmatched. The CDR3 region is CATSDASDRVRYF. The DNA of the CDR3 is TGTGCCACCAGTGACGCCAGTGACAGGGTGAGGTACTTC.

J is TRBJ2-3 and V is TRBV12-3 or TRBV12-4, with D hard to call. This CDR3 region has 15 residues. V gave up 3 bases and J gave up 6 bases, with 16 bases separating them. The CDR3 spells CASSFVGPGVDTQYF. DNA of the CDR3: TGTGCCAGCAGTTTTGTAGGACCGGGCGTGGATACGCAGTATTTT.

The J gene is TRBJ2-4, the V gene TRBV5-1; D may be TRBD1 (5 bases). The CDR3 extends over 15 amino acids. V shed 4 bases and J shed 0 bases, with 11 bases lying between them. CDR1 and CDR2 from the germline V gene are SGHRS and YFSETQ. For the CDR3, the DNA is TGCGCCAGCAGCCTACAAACAGGAGCCAAAAACATTCAGTACTTC. Protein: CASSLQTGAKNIQYF.

CDR3 region: CSATPTGGTYEQYF. In nucleotides, the CDR3 is TGCAGTGCTACTCCTACGGGAGGAACCTACGAGCAGTACTTC. This sequence joins TRBV20-1 and TRBJ2-7; 7 nucleotides align to TRBD2. After removal of 4 bases from V and 2 bases from J, the junction contained 8 bases not matched to a gene. Germline V gene lookup returns CDR1 DFQATT and CDR2 SNEGSKA (reference sequence). The CDR3 totals 14 residues.

The V call is TRBV5-1, the J call TRBJ2-1; 9 nucleotides agree with TRBD2. The CDR3 sequence is 19 residues long. The V gene end was trimmed by 2 bases and the J gene end by 2 bases; junction bases not matched to a gene: 14. Germline-derived CDR1 and CDR2 are SGHRS and YFSETQ. The CDR3 nucleotides read TGCGCCAGCAGCTTAACCCCAAATAGCGGGAGTGGAACCTACAATGAGCAGTTCTTC. This gives the protein CASSLTPNSGSGTYNEQFF.

J is TRBJ2-7 and V is TRBV7-9; D unresolved. Trimming took 1 base from V and 7 from J, leaving 11 bases between them. Looked up from germline, CDR1 is SEHNR and CDR2 is FQNEAQ (reference sequence). The CDR3 length is 13 residues. The CDR3 spells CASSLGGIWEQYF. CDR3 coding DNA: TGTGCCAGCAGCTTAGGAGGCATTTGGGAGCAGTACTTC.

This chain connects TRBV13 to TRBJ2-5; the match to TRBD1 covers 8 bases. Germline lookup yields CDR1 PRHDT and CDR2 FYEKMQ (reference sequence). V trimming: 4 bases; J trimming: 2 bases; junction bases outside the gene matches: 6. The CDR3 runs 15 residues. DNA of the CDR3: TGTGCCAGCAGCTCCAACGACAGGGGACAAGAGACCCAGTACTTC. Translating gives CASSSNDRGQETQYF.

V and J are TRBV6-5 and TRBJ2-5; maybe TRBD2 (6 bases). V lost 4 bases, J lost 4 bases, and 10 bases lay in between. The germline gives CDR1 MNHEY, CDR2 SVGAGI. The CDR3 length is 13 residues. Here the CDR3 reads CASSSGLRETQYF. The CDR3 bases are TGTGCCAGCAGTTCGGGACTCCGAGAGACCCAGTACTTC.

The V and J genes are TRBV4-1 and TRBJ2-4; 7 bases agree with TRBD2. V lost 4 bases, J lost 4 bases, and 7 bases stayed unmatched. Germline assignment: CDR1 MGHRA and CDR2 YSYEKL. The CDR3 contains 15 residues. The CDR3 protein is CASSPLEGGKNIQYF. The CDR3 DNA reads as TGCGCCAGCAGCCCTCTTGAGGGAGGGAAAAACATTCAGTACTTC.

The rearrangement uses TRBV6-5 and TRBJ2-1; no clear D. The CDR3 spans 17 residues. V was shortened by 4 bases and J by 0 bases, with 16 bases between the two germline ends. From germline, CDR1 is MNHEY and CDR2 SVGAGI. The CDR3 nucleotides read TGTGCCAGCAGTTCCTCCTTACGGTTTAACTCCTACAATGAGCAGTTCTTC. Residues: CASSSSLRFNSYNEQFF.

The genes are TRBV7-2 and TRBJ2-1, with TRBD2 as a possible D gene (6 bases). This CDR3 has 12 residues. V was clipped by 3 bases and J by 8 bases, with 8 bases between them. Per germline, CDR1 SGHTA and CDR2 FQGNSA. The CDR3 is CASSFSGYEQFF. The CDR3 DNA is TGTGCCAGCAGCTTTAGCGGCTATGAGCAGTTCTTC.

This chain uses TRBV29-1 with TRBJ2-7; no reliable D call. V gave up 4 bases and J gave up 2 bases, with 12 bases separating them. Germline V gene lookup returns CDR1 SQVTM and CDR2 ANQGSEA. This CDR3 has 13 amino acids. This CDR3 is CSVAGGKTYEQYF. In DNA form, the CDR3 reads TGCAGCGTTGCCGGTGGGAAGACCTACGAGCAGTACTTC.

The chain links TRBV9 to TRBJ1-2; 8 bases are a match to TRBD1. Germline lookup yields CDR1 SGDLS and CDR2 YYNGEE. The CDR3 is made up of 15 amino acids. With 3 bases clipped from V and 4 bases from J, the junction kept 8 bases outside the gene matches. The CDR3 DNA is TGTGCCAGCAGCGCGGGGGACAGGCCCCCCTATGGCTACACCTTC. The encoded protein is CASSAGDRPPYGYTF. Drawing the rest from reference TRBV9 and TRBJ1-2, the complete variable domain is DSGVTQTPKHLITATGQRVTLRCSPRSGDLSVYWYQQSLDQGLQFLIQYYNGEERAKGNILERFSAQQFPDLHSELNLSSLELGDSALYFCASSAGDRPPYGYTFGSGTRLTVV.